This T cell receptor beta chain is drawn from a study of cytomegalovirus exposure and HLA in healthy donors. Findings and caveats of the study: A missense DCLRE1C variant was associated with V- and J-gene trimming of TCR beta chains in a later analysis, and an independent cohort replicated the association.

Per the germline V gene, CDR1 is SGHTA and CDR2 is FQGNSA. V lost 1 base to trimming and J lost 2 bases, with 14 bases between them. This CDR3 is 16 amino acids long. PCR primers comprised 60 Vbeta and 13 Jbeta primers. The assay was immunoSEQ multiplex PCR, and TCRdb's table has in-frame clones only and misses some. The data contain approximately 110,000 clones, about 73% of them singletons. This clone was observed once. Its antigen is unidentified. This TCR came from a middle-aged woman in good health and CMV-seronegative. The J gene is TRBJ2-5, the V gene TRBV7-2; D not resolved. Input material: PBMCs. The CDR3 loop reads CASSLVASAKQETQYF. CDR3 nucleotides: TGTGCCAGCAGCTTAGTAGCTTCAGCGAAGCAAGAGACCCAGTACTTC. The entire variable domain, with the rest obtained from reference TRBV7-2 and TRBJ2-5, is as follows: GAGVSQSPSNKVTEKGKDVELRCDPISGHTALYWYRQSLGQGLEFLIYFQGNSAPDKSGLPSDRFSAERTGGSVSTLTIQRTQQEDSAVYLCASSLVASAKQETQYFGPGTRLLVL.